This entry lists 9 T cell receptor beta chains sequenced from one sample in a study of cytotoxic CD8 clonotypes in ibrutinib-treated CLL. Clones were read by immunoSEQ multiplex PCR, and TCRdb kept only the in-frame ones, dropping some. The sample shows 150,000 or so clones, more than 70% of them seen only once. The sequenced sample was PBMCs, obtained after 36 months of ibrutinib treatment. The source is a human donor with chronic lymphocytic leukemia.

This chain joins TRBV27 and TRBJ2-7, with 16 positions matching TRBD2. V gave up 5 bases and J gave up 0 bases; unmatched junction bases: 7. In germline, CDR1 is MNHEY, CDR2 SMNVEV (reference sequence). The CDR3 consists of 18 residues. The chain's CDR3 is CASSPLGLAGGSSYEQYF. The DNA for the CDR3 is TGTGCCAGCAGTCCCCTGGGACTAGCGGGAGGGAGCTCCTACGAGCAGTACTTC.

V is TRBV5-5 and J is TRBJ2-7; TRBD2 aligns across 9 bases. The germline gives CDR1 SGHKS, CDR2 YYEKEE (reference sequence). CDR3 length equals 16 residues. J was trimmed by 3 bases and V by 4 bases; bases with no gene match: 11. The CDR3 spells CASSTNPLAGVYEQYF. The CDR3, as DNA: TGTGCCAGCAGCACGAACCCTTTAGCGGGGGTCTACGAGCAGTACTTC.

The CDR3 region is CASSSDQRYNEQFF. The CDR3 nucleotides are TGTGCCAGCAGCTCGGACCAGAGATACAATGAGCAGTTCTTC. The chain combines TRBV7-9 with TRBJ2-1; D is unresolved. The V end lost 4 bases, the J end lost 4 bases, and 11 bases lay between the germline ends. Germline CDR1 is SEHNR and CDR2 is FQNEAQ (reference sequence). This CDR3 region has 14 residues.

As DNA, the CDR3 is TGTGCCAGCATTTTCCTCATAAACACTGAAGCTTTCTTT. Encoded protein: CASIFLINTEAFF. The V and J genes are TRBV6-1 and TRBJ1-1; the D is unclear. The germline V gene encodes CDR1 MNHNS and CDR2 SASEGT. Trimming shortened V by 7 bases and J by 2 bases, and 11 bases separated the two germline ends. The CDR3 has 13 residues.

The chain uses TRBV29-1 and TRBJ1-2, with unresolved D. The CDR3 is made up of 13 amino acids. V was shortened by 8 bases and J by 3 bases, with 16 bases between the two germline ends. CDR1 and CDR2 from the germline V gene are SQVTM and ANQGSEA. The CDR3 region is CSTTREPDYGYTF. The DNA for the CDR3 is TGCAGCACCACACGGGAGCCCGACTATGGCTACACCTTC. The variable domain in full, with the rest retrieved from reference TRBV29-1 and TRBJ1-2, is SAVISQKPSRDICQRGTSLTIQCQVDSQVTMMFWYRQQPGQSLTLIATANQGSEATYESGFVIDKFPISRPNLTFSTLTVSNMSPEDSSIYLCSTTREPDYGYTFGSGTRLTVV.

V and J are TRBV5-1 and TRBJ1-1; unclear D gene. Germline lookup yields CDR1 SGHRS and CDR2 YFSETQ. V dropped 5 bases and J dropped 4 bases, with 12 bases sitting between them. This CDR3 has 13 residues. DNA of the CDR3: TGCGCCAGCAGAGCGGTGATCGTCACTGAAGCTTTCTTT. Translating it yields CASRAVIVTEAFF.

The V call is TRBV7-6, the J call TRBJ1-2; D is ambiguous. V lost 3 bases, J lost 8 bases, and 10 bases lay in between. The CDR3 consists of 12 residues. Germline loops: CDR1 SGHVS, CDR2 FNYEAQ. The CDR3 DNA reads as TGTGCCAGCAGCTTGGTGCAGTCCGGCTACACCTTC. This encodes CASSLVQSGYTF.

The V gene is TRBV2, the J gene TRBJ1-4, with D possibly matching TRBD1 (6 bases). CDR1 SNHLY and CDR2 FYNNEI come from the germline V gene. Trimming took 10 bases from V and 7 from J, leaving 10 bases between them. The CDR3 has 11 amino acids. This CDR3 reads CAIQGREKLFF. The DNA of the CDR3 is TGTGCCATACAGGGACGTGAAAAACTGTTTTTT.

The chain is built from TRBV7-9 and TRBJ2-5; 9 nucleotides match TRBD2. J was trimmed by 3 bases and V by 1 base; bases with no gene match: 3. The CDR3 is 15 amino acids. Looked up from germline, CDR1 is SEHNR and CDR2 is FQNEAQ (reference sequence). CDR3 residues: CASSLGAGGKETQYF. The CDR3 DNA follows: TGTGCCAGCAGCTTAGGGGCGGGAGGGAAAGAGACCCAGTACTTC.